What follows describes a single T cell receptor (beta chain). The source of the sample is a study of cytomegalovirus exposure and HLA in healthy donors. The protocol was immunoSEQ multiplex PCR, while the TCRdb copy is restricted to in-frame clones and leaves out a portion. The table has under 75,000 clones, about 97% seen once; the top ten hold about 1.6%. The CDR3 runs to 15 residues. The junction had 7 bases not matched to a gene; V was cut back by 3 bases and J by 2 bases. Germline V gene lookup returns CDR1 MDHEN and CDR2 SYDVKM. The sample taken for sequencing was PBMCs. This clonotype was obtained from a woman aged 18-29 years in good health and CMV-seropositive. The chain links TRBV28 to TRBJ2-7, with 7 bases that match TRBD2. CDR3 sequence: CASSFRGVQTYEQYF. For the CDR3, the DNA is TGTGCCAGCAGTTTCCGGGGGGTCCAGACCTACGAGCAGTACTTC.